Reported below is one T cell receptor beta chain. TCRdb's copy holds only in-frame clones and misses some; the assay was immunoSEQ multiplex PCR. Counted here are about 180,000 clones, about 91% occurring once; the ten biggest clones make up more than 0.4%. The data belong to a study of T cell responses to AZD1222 COVID-19 vaccine. Per the germline V gene, CDR1 is MNHEY and CDR2 is SVGEGT. The CDR3 is made up of 14 amino acids. With V trimmed by 5 bases and J by 8 bases, 6 bases remained unmatched. This TCR was sampled from an adult in good health. The chain recombines TRBV6-2 or TRBV6-3 with TRBJ1-6; TRBD1 aligns across 7 bases. This material consisted of peripheral blood, taken on day 0 of AZD1222 vaccination. In DNA form, the CDR3 reads TGTGCCAGCAGTGACAGGGTGGGGCATTCACCCCTCCACTTT. Encoded protein: CASSDRVGHSPLHF.